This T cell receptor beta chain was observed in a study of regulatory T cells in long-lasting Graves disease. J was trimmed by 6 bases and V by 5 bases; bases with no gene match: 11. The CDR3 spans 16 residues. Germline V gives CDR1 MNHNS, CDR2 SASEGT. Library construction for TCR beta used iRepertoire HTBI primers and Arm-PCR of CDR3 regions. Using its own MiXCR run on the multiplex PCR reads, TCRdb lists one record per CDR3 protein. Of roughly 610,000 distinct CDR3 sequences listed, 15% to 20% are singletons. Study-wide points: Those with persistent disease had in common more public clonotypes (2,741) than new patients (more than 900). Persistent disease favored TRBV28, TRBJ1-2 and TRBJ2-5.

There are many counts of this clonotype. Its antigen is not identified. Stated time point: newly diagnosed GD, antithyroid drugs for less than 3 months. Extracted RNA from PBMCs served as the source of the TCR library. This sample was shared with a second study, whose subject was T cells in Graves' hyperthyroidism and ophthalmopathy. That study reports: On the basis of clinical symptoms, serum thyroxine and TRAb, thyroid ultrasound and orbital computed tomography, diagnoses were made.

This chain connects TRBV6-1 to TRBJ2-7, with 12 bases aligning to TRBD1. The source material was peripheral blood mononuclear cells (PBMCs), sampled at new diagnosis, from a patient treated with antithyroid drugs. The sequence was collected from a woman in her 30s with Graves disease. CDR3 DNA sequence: TGTGCCAGCAGTAGGGACAGGGGGCCTTACGAGGTCGAGCAGTACTTC. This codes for CASSRDRGPYEVEQYF.